This T cell receptor (beta chain) is drawn from a study of molecular identifiers for immune sequencing clone quantification. TCRdb itself ran the PCR reads through MiXCR, one entry per CDR3 protein. Of 300,000 to 400,000 distinct CDR3 sequences listed, around 21% were seen once; the top ten hold more than 0.8%. J lost 3 bases, V lost 5 bases, and 8 bases had no gene match. The CDR3 has 16 residues. J is TRBJ2-1 and V is TRBV12-3 or TRBV12-4; 9 nucleotides align to TRBD2. The TCR was taken from a human donor in good health. Some libraries in this study had Jurkat cell RNA spiked in. Material for sequencing was naive CD8+ T cells from blood, with Jurkat cell RNA spiked in. Subset in this sample: FACS-sorted CD8+CD4-CCR7+CD45RA+ naive T cells. CDR3 coding DNA: TGTGCCAGCAGTCCGTCGACTAGCGGTTACTACAATGAGCAGTTCTTC. Translation gives CASSPSTSGYYNEQFF.